These 17 T cell receptor beta chains were all obtained from the same sample, sequenced in a study of T cell responses to AZD1222 COVID-19 vaccine. Using immunoSEQ multiplex PCR, the repertoire was profiled, and TCRdb retains in-frame clones only, with some absent. Here the sample spans 150,000 to 200,000 clones, under 95% being singletons. This material consisted of peripheral blood, taken 28 days after the second AZD1222 dose. These TCRs come from an adult who received the AZD1222 COVID-19 vaccine.

The sample holds a few counts of this clone. V and J are TRBV6-2 or TRBV6-3 and TRBJ1-2; 7 bases map to TRBD1. CDR3 length equals 16 residues. V was clipped by 4 bases and J by 5 bases; unmatched bases: 13. Looked up from germline, CDR1 is MNHEY and CDR2 is SVGEGT. The CDR3 is CASSSPTGINRYGYTF. CDR3 bases: TGTGCCAGCAGTTCCCCGACAGGGATTAATCGGTATGGCTACACCTTC.

This sequence joins TRBV11-2 and TRBJ1-1; D unresolved. The V end lost 0 bases, the J end lost 2 bases, and 4 bases lay between the germline ends. Germline CDR1 SGHAT, CDR2 FQNNGV. The CDR3 length is 13 residues. The CDR3 loop is CASSLDHNTEAFF. CDR3 nucleotides: TGTGCCAGCAGCTTAGATCATAACACTGAAGCTTTCTTT. Based on the CDR3 plus reference TRBV11-2 and TRBJ1-1, the full variable domain is EAGVAQSPRYKIIEKRQSVAFWCNPISGHATLYWYQQILGQGPKLLIQFQNNGVVDDSQLPKDRFSAERLKGVDSTLKIQPAKLEDSAVYLCASSLDHNTEAFFGQGTRLTVV.

This clone has only one observation. The V gene is TRBV27, the J gene TRBJ1-2; weak D call: TRBD1 (5 bases). The CDR3 has 16 residues. V was shortened by 0 bases and J by 1 base, with 12 bases between the two germline ends. From germline, CDR1 is MNHEY and CDR2 SMNVEV (reference sequence). The CDR3 is CASSLSGRGGNYGYTF. The CDR3 region has the DNA TGTGCCAGCAGTTTATCAGGACGGGGGGGTAACTATGGCTACACCTTC.

The gene calls are TRBV6-5 and TRBJ2-7; possibly TRBD1 for D (5 bases). Germline lookup yields CDR1 MNHEY and CDR2 SVGAGI. Trimming took off 6 bases at V and 5 bases at J, with 14 bases between the two ends. The CDR3 is made up of 13 amino acids. The CDR3 coding sequence is TGTGCCAGCAGGAACAAGGGGTCCCACGAGCAGTACTTC. This gives the protein CASRNKGSHEQYF.

This chain joins TRBV18 and TRBJ1-2; 7 bases align to TRBD1. Looked up from germline, CDR1 is KGHSH and CDR2 is LQKENI. J gave up 4 bases and V 1 base, and 0 bases lay outside the gene matches. This CDR3 spans 13 amino acids. CDR3 region: CASSPRQGYGYTF. The CDR3 nucleotides are TGTGCCAGCTCACCACGACAGGGCTATGGCTACACCTTC.

This clone appeared once. The chain couples TRBV5-1 to TRBJ2-1; D is perhaps TRBD2 (5 bases). This CDR3 has 18 residues. Trimming removed 2 bases at V and 0 bases at J, with 18 bases between. Germline lookup yields CDR1 SGHRS and CDR2 YFSETQ. Here the CDR3 reads CASSLRPQRKSSYNEQFF. For the CDR3, the DNA is TGCGCCAGCAGCTTACGCCCCCAGCGGAAGAGCTCCTACAATGAGCAGTTCTTC.

The chain carries TRBV27 and TRBJ2-7; 8 nucleotides line up with TRBD1. The CDR3 is 13 residues long. With 8 bases clipped from V and 5 bases from J, the junction kept 8 bases outside the gene matches. The V gene's germline CDR1 is MNHEY and CDR2 SMNVEV (reference sequence). For the CDR3, the DNA is TGTGCCAGCCGTTCGGACAGGGAACACGAGCAGTACTTC. Translation gives CASRSDREHEQYF.

This chain uses TRBV6-5 with TRBJ2-7, with D uncertain. Germline loops: CDR1 MNHEY, CDR2 SVGAGI. V lost 1 base and J 1 base, leaving 5 bases between the germline ends. This CDR3 spans 13 amino acids. The DNA of the CDR3 is TGTGCCAGCAGTTACTTACAGTCCTACGAGCAGTACTTC. It specifies CASSYLQSYEQYF.

The rearrangement uses TRBV7-2 and TRBJ1-1, with a weak D call TRBD1 (5 bases). V was shortened by 2 bases and J by 5 bases, with 9 bases between the two germline ends. The CDR3 contains 13 residues. CDR1 and CDR2 from the germline V gene are SGHTA and FQGNSA. The CDR3 sequence: CASSLQGGTEAFF. The CDR3 DNA sequence: TGTGCCAGCAGCTTACAGGGTGGGACTGAAGCTTTCTTT.

This clone has a single count. The chain joins TRBV2 to TRBJ2-2, with a tentative D call TRBD1 (5 bases). V lost 6 bases to trimming and J lost 4 bases, with 15 bases between them. The V gene's germline CDR1 is SNHLY and CDR2 FYNNEI. The CDR3 is 15 residues long. In DNA form, the CDR3 reads TGTGCCAGCAGCCCTCTGGGGCCGACCACCGGGGAGCTGTTTTTT. Translating gives CASSPLGPTTGELFF.

The chain recombines TRBV19 with TRBJ2-1, with 12 bases aligning to TRBD1. This CDR3 has 15 amino acids. Germline CDR1 reads LNHDA; CDR2 reads SQIVND (reference sequence). V lost 6 bases to trimming and J lost 10 bases; unmatched junction nucleotides: 10. CDR3 sequence reads: CASRPGTGGGEEQFF. In DNA, the CDR3 is TGTGCCAGTAGACCCGGGACAGGGGGCGGGGAGGAGCAGTTCTTC.

The CDR3 sequence is CASSLSQGAAYEQYF. CDR3 sequence (DNA): TGTGCCAGCAGCCTATCACAGGGGGCCGCCTACGAGCAGTACTTC. The V call is TRBV13, the J call TRBJ2-7, with 9 positions matching TRBD1. CDR3 size: 15 residues. Trimming at V came to 5 bases and at J to 2 bases, leaving 7 bases not matched to a gene. In germline, CDR1 is PRHDT, CDR2 FYEKMQ (reference sequence).

The gene calls are TRBV19 and TRBJ1-5; D call uncertain. Germline V gene data show CDR1 as LNHDA and CDR2 as SQIVND (reference sequence). The germline V and J ends were trimmed by 8 bases and 3 bases, with 11 bases remaining between them. The CDR3 extends over 13 amino acids. The CDR3 bases are TGTGCCAGTTCTCCGGGAGCCAATCAGCCCCAGCATTTT. The encoded protein is CASSPGANQPQHF.

The chain combines TRBV18 with TRBJ2-1; 8 bases are a match to TRBD2. Germline CDR1 is KGHSH and CDR2 is LQKENI. J lost 6 bases, V lost 3 bases, and 10 bases had no gene match. The CDR3 is 16 amino acids. The CDR3 protein is CASSPNPGLDFNEQFF. The DNA of the CDR3 is TGTGCCAGCTCACCGAACCCGGGACTAGATTTCAATGAGCAGTTCTTC.

The chain carries TRBV30 and TRBJ2-7, with 7 bases fitting TRBD2. The trim removed 1 base at V and 0 bases at J, leaving 3 bases unmatched. Looked up from germline, CDR1 is GTSNPN and CDR2 is SVGIG (reference sequence). The CDR3 consists of 14 residues. In nucleotides, the CDR3 is TGTGCCTGGAGTGCTCGGGGGGACTCCTACGAGCAGTACTTC. Translation gives CAWSARGDSYEQYF.

The chain is built from TRBV7-8 and TRBJ2-7, with D unclear. The germline CDR1 and CDR2 sequences are SGHVS and FQNEAQ. The CDR3 runs 12 residues. The V gene lost 3 bases and the J gene lost 0 bases, with 3 bases spanning the gap. CDR3 in amino acids: CASSFFSYEQYF. For the CDR3, the DNA is TGTGCCAGCAGCTTCTTCTCCTACGAGCAGTACTTC.

The CDR3 region is CASSQDLGWNQPQHF. The CDR3 coding sequence is TGTGCCAGCAGCCAAGATTTAGGGTGGAATCAGCCCCAGCATTTT. V is TRBV3-1 (or the pseudogene TRBV3-2) and J is TRBJ1-5; D remains ambiguous. Germline CDR1 is LGHDT and CDR2 is YNNKEL (reference sequence). V was pared by 0 bases and J by 4 bases, with 10 bases between. CDR3 size: 15 residues.